Below are 32 T cell receptor beta chains sequenced from a single sample in a study of blood T cell repertoires in COVID-19. Assay: immunoSEQ multiplex PCR; the TCRdb copy retains only in-frame clones and omits some. The table shows more than 25,000 clones, with around 88% occurring only once. The specimen sequenced was peripheral blood. These receptors were obtained from an older man with acute or convalescent COVID-19.

The gene calls are TRBV18 and TRBJ2-1; the D is unclear. This CDR3 has 15 amino acids. CDR1 KGHSH and CDR2 LQKENI come from the germline V gene. V was trimmed by 0 bases and J by 2 bases, leaving 8 bases between them. The CDR3 DNA is TGTGCCAGCTCACCACCGATAGGAGCCTACAATGAGCAGTTCTTC. Protein product: CASSPPIGAYNEQFF.

The gene calls are TRBV28 and TRBJ1-1; 7 nucleotides align to TRBD1. CDR1 is MDHEN, CDR2 SYDVKM, per germline. The CDR3 sequence is 13 residues long. Losses at the gene ends were 6 bases for V and 5 bases for J; bases not matched to a gene: 6. Written as DNA, the CDR3 is TGTGCCAGCAGCCCGGGACAGCGAACTGAAGCTTTCTTT. It is translated as CASSPGQRTEAFF. Full variable domain (remainder filled in from reference TRBV28 and TRBJ1-1): DVKVTQSSRYLVKRTGEKVFLECVQDMDHENMFWYRQDPGLGLRLIYFSYDVKMKEKGDIPEGYSVSREKKERFSLILESASTNQTSMYLCASSPGQRTEAFFGQGTRLTVV.

V gene TRBV3-1 (or the pseudogene TRBV3-2) combines with J gene TRBJ2-1, with TRBD2 matching over 13 bases. The length of the CDR3 is 20 residues. Germline-derived CDR1 and CDR2 are LGHDT and YNNKEL (reference sequence). The V gene end was trimmed by 11 bases and the J gene end by 0 bases; junction bases not matched to a gene: 19. The CDR3 DNA follows: TGTGCCGGAAACTTACCGAGACGGTGGACTAGCGGGAGCTCCTACAATGAGCAGTTCTTC. Translated: CAGNLPRRWTSGSSYNEQFF.

This chain joins TRBV19 and TRBJ2-5; TRBD2 agrees at 12 bases. The CDR3 extends over 17 amino acids. V shed 5 bases, J shed 7 bases, and the junction held 14 bases outside the gene matches. Germline CDR1 is LNHDA and CDR2 is SQIVND (reference sequence). The CDR3 coding sequence is TGTGCCAGTAGTCCCACGGGGCTAGCGGGAGGGCCAGGGACCCAGTACTTC. It codes for CASSPTGLAGGPGTQYF.

In nucleotides, the CDR3 is TGTGCCAGCAGCACCCGGGACAGCTGGGGGTCTGGGGCCAACGTCCTGACTTTC. This gives the protein CASSTRDSWGSGANVLTF. The chain carries TRBV9 and TRBJ2-6; 7 nucleotides line up with TRBD1. CDR1 is SGDLS and CDR2 is YYNGEE in the germline V gene. Trimming at V came to 4 bases and at J to 1 base, leaving 11 bases not matched to a gene. The CDR3 spans 18 residues.

V and J are TRBV5-5 and TRBJ2-1; the match to TRBD2 covers 8 bases. The germline V gene has CDR1 SGHKS and CDR2 YYEKEE (reference sequence). This CDR3 spans 17 amino acids. Trimming at V came to 1 base and at J to 0 bases, leaving 6 bases not matched to a gene. CDR3 sequence: CASSLRLAGVSYNEQFF. CDR3 sequence (DNA): TGTGCCAGCAGCTTGAGGCTAGCGGGCGTCTCCTACAATGAGCAGTTCTTC.

The chain recombines TRBV27 with TRBJ2-1; D is possibly TRBD2 (6 bases). This CDR3 region has 15 residues. The germline V gene has CDR1 MNHEY and CDR2 SMNVEV (reference sequence). The V and J ends lost 6 bases and 4 bases respectively, with 16 bases between them. The CDR3 spells CASRPAGHVYNEQFF. CDR3 in DNA: TGTGCCAGCAGACCCGCGGGGCACGTATACAATGAGCAGTTCTTC.

This CDR3 is CASSYSGTGEGYEQYF. CDR3 nucleotides: TGTGCCAGCAGTTACTCCGGGACAGGGGAGGGGTACGAGCAGTACTTC. V gene TRBV6-5 combines with J gene TRBJ2-7; 10 bases are a match to TRBD1. Germline values: CDR1 MNHEY, CDR2 SVGAGI. The CDR3 spans 16 residues. J gave up 4 bases and V 0 bases, and 6 bases lay outside the gene matches.

This sequence joins TRBV14 and TRBJ1-4; 7 bases match TRBD1. The ends lost 0 bases at V and 7 bases at J; junction bases unmatched: 8. Looked up from germline, CDR1 is SGHDN and CDR2 is FVKESK. This CDR3 comprises 16 residues. The CDR3 loop is CASSQDRPDRAEKLFF. Here the CDR3 DNA reads TGTGCCAGCAGCCAAGATCGACCCGACAGGGCTGAAAAACTGTTTTTT. The whole variable domain, filled in from reference TRBV14 and TRBJ1-4, reads EAGVTQFPSHSVIEKGQTVTLRCDPISGHDNLYWYRRVMGKEIKFLLHFVKESKQDESGMPNNRFLAERTGGTYSTLKVQPAELEDSGVYFCASSQDRPDRAEKLFFGSGTQLSVL.

This clone was counted only a few times. The chain recombines TRBV29-1 with TRBJ1-1; no reliable D call. From germline, CDR1 is SQVTM and CDR2 ANQGSEA. The CDR3 has 13 residues. V lost 2 bases to trimming and J lost 8 bases, with 15 bases between them. This CDR3 is CSVEKEGGGEAFF. Written as DNA, the CDR3 is TGCAGCGTTGAAAAGGAGGGAGGAGGGGAAGCTTTCTTT. Supplemented by reference TRBV29-1 and TRBJ1-1, the full variable domain reads SAVISQKPSRDICQRGTSLTIQCQVDSQVTMMFWYRQQPGQSLTLIATANQGSEATYESGFVIDKFPISRPNLTFSTLTVSNMSPEDSSIYLCSVEKEGGGEAFFGQGTRLTVV.

The chain employs TRBV7-8 and TRBJ1-1; TRBD1 agrees at 7 bases. Germline loops: CDR1 SGHVS, CDR2 FQNEAQ. The length of the CDR3 is 13 residues. V trimming: 5 bases; J trimming: 6 bases; junction bases outside the gene matches: 6. The CDR3 loop is CASSPNRGAEAFF. CDR3 nucleotides: TGTGCCAGCAGCCCTAACAGGGGCGCTGAAGCTTTCTTT.

This clone was observed a handful of times. The chain joins TRBV5-6 to TRBJ1-5; 8 bases fit TRBD1. Trimming at V came to 4 bases and at J to 5 bases, leaving 5 bases not matched to a gene. Looked up from germline, CDR1 is SGHDT and CDR2 is YYEEEE. The CDR3 spans 14 residues. The CDR3 region has the DNA TGTGCCAGCAGCCGGACAGGGATAGATCAGCCCCAGCATTTT. Translated, it gives CASSRTGIDQPQHF.

The genes are TRBV11-1 and TRBJ1-1; D possibly corresponds to TRBD1 (6 bases). V lost 0 bases, J lost 1 base, and 6 bases lay in between. The CDR3 is 14 residues long. Germline assignment: CDR1 SGHAT and CDR2 FQDESV (reference sequence). CDR3 loop: CASSLAGGNTEAFF. In DNA form, the CDR3 reads TGTGCCAGCAGCTTAGCAGGGGGGAACACTGAAGCTTTCTTT.

The chain couples TRBV6-5 to TRBJ2-7, with D hard to call. The V end lost 2 bases, the J end lost 0 bases, and 8 bases lay between the germline ends. This CDR3 has 14 residues. In germline, CDR1 is MNHEY, CDR2 SVGAGI. CDR3 sequence reads: CASSYGRNSYEQYF. The CDR3 DNA follows: TGTGCCAGCAGTTACGGTAGAAACTCCTACGAGCAGTACTTC.

The chain combines TRBV18 with TRBJ1-1; maybe TRBD1 (5 bases). This CDR3 region has 14 residues. Germline values: CDR1 KGHSH, CDR2 LQKENI. Trimming took off 2 bases at V and 4 bases at J, with 11 bases between the two ends. The CDR3 loop reads CASSPGGEGTEAFF. CDR3 bases: TGTGCCAGCTCACCAGGGGGGGAGGGCACTGAAGCTTTCTTT. Using reference TRBV18 and TRBJ1-1 for the parts outside the CDR3, the full variable domain is NAGVMQNPRHLVRRRGQEARLRCSPMKGHSHVYWYRQLPEEGLKFMVYLQKENIIDESGMPKERFSAEFPKEGPSILRIQQVVRGDSAAYFCASSPGGEGTEAFFGQGTRLTVV.

The chain has TRBV6-1 and TRBJ2-3, with a tentative D call TRBD1 (6 bases). CDR1 MNHNS and CDR2 SASEGT come from the germline V gene. V was shortened by 5 bases and J by 4 bases, with 13 bases between the two germline ends. This CDR3 has 14 residues. The CDR3 spells CASSPRTAPDTQYF. Written as DNA, the CDR3 is TGTGCCAGCAGTCCCAGGACAGCCCCAGATACGCAGTATTTT.

The chain employs TRBV6-5 and TRBJ1-4; no definite D call. The germline gives CDR1 MNHEY, CDR2 SVGAGI. This CDR3 spans 14 amino acids. Between the trimmed V and J ends, which lost 6 bases and 4 bases, there was a span of 12 bases. CDR3 loop: CASRKQNLNEKLFF. The CDR3 DNA is TGTGCCAGCAGGAAACAGAACCTTAATGAAAAACTGTTTTTT.

The chain has TRBV3-1 (or the pseudogene TRBV3-2) and TRBJ2-5, with 7 nucleotides matching TRBD1. Germline-derived CDR1 and CDR2 are LGHDT and YNNKEL (reference sequence). The ends lost 4 bases at V and 2 bases at J; junction bases unmatched: 7. This CDR3 comprises 15 residues. CDR3 amino acids: CASSRDSLSQETQYF. The CDR3 nucleotides read TGTGCCAGCAGCCGGGACAGCCTTTCACAAGAGACCCAGTACTTC.

The chain carries TRBV28 and TRBJ1-2; no firm D call. V shed 6 bases and J shed 4 bases, with 18 bases lying between them. Looked up from germline, CDR1 is MDHEN and CDR2 is SYDVKM. The CDR3 covers 15 residues. CDR3 loop: CASRPSTPAAYGYTF. CDR3 DNA sequence: TGTGCCAGCAGACCATCCACTCCGGCGGCCTATGGCTACACCTTC.

The CDR3 loop reads CASSGVGTGDRTTEAFF. In DNA form, the CDR3 reads TGTGCCAGCAGCGGCGTAGGGACAGGGGACCGAACCACTGAAGCTTTCTTT. The V gene is TRBV9, the J gene TRBJ1-1; 10 nucleotides agree with TRBD1. This CDR3 spans 17 amino acids. CDR1 and CDR2 (germline): SGDLS, YYNGEE. The V gene end was trimmed by 3 bases and the J gene end by 4 bases; junction bases not matched to a gene: 12.

V usage is TRBV15 and J usage is TRBJ2-7; 11 bases are shared with TRBD2. Germline V lookup: CDR1 LNHNV, CDR2 YYDKDF (reference sequence). The CDR3 consists of 15 residues. Trimming cost V 1 base and J 5 bases; bases outside gene matches: 4. CDR3 in amino acids: CATSRVPGLADEQYF. CDR3 nucleotides: TGTGCCACCAGCAGAGTACCGGGACTAGCGGACGAGCAGTACTTC.

In DNA, the CDR3 is TGTGCCAGCAGTGACCCCACAGGAAATCAGCCCCAGCATTTT. As protein: CASSDPTGNQPQHF. V usage is TRBV25-1 and J usage is TRBJ1-5; D is perhaps TRBD1 (5 bases). The CDR3 is made up of 14 amino acids. Trimming took 3 bases from V and 4 from J, leaving 10 bases between them. Per the germline V gene, CDR1 is MGHDK and CDR2 is SYGVNS.

The chain employs TRBV10-3 and TRBJ2-3; 9 nucleotides agree with TRBD2. V lost 7 bases and J lost 0; bases outside the gene matches: 8. Germline V CDR1 and CDR2: ENHRY, SYGVKD. The CDR3 totals 16 residues. This CDR3 reads CAIKTSGSRSTDTQYF. The CDR3 coding sequence is TGTGCCATCAAGACTAGCGGTTCCCGTAGCACAGATACGCAGTATTTT.

In its sample, this clone was seen once. This chain connects TRBV5-1 to TRBJ1-1; 7 bases are shared with TRBD1. V shed 4 bases and J 7 bases; nucleotides not matched to a gene: 7. CDR3 length: 13 amino acids. CDR1 and CDR2 (germline): SGHRS, YFSETQ. The CDR3 is CASSPGQASEAFF. The DNA for the CDR3 is TGCGCCAGCAGCCCCGGACAGGCAAGTGAAGCTTTCTTT.

The chain has TRBV5-6 and TRBJ1-2, with D perhaps matching TRBD1 (6 bases). The germline V and J ends were trimmed by 2 bases and 5 bases, with 16 bases remaining between them. This CDR3 is built from 15 residues. The germline V gene has CDR1 SGHDT and CDR2 YYEEEE. CDR3 protein: CASSFKTGLAYGYTF. In nucleotides, the CDR3 is TGTGCCAGCAGCTTCAAAACAGGGTTGGCGTATGGCTACACCTTC.

The V call is TRBV4-3, the J call TRBJ2-1; 12 positions match TRBD2. Trimming took 0 bases from V and 4 from J; bases not matched to a gene: 7. Germline assignment: CDR1 LGHNA and CDR2 YSLEER. This CDR3 region has 18 residues. CDR3 residues: CASSQDPPGLAGYNEQFF. The DNA for the CDR3 is TGCGCCAGCAGCCAAGATCCCCCCGGACTAGCGGGATACAATGAGCAGTTCTTC.

This clone occurred a few times. The V call is TRBV21-1, the J call TRBJ1-5. TRBV21-1 is tagged as a pseudogene. CDR3 length: 16 amino acids. The CDR3 is CASSKVGFGGMSPQHF. CDR3 DNA: TGTGCCAGCAGCAAAGTTGGGTTTGGGGGGATGAGTCCCCAGCATTTT.

This chain uses TRBV5-1 with TRBJ2-5, with 9 bases identical to TRBD1. The CDR3 is 16 amino acids. From germline, CDR1 is SGHRS and CDR2 YFSETQ. V lost 0 bases and J lost 0; bases outside the gene matches: 3. The CDR3 sequence: CASSLGGTGHQETQYF. CDR3 coding DNA: TGCGCCAGCAGCTTGGGCGGGACAGGGCACCAAGAGACCCAGTACTTC. Based on the CDR3 plus reference TRBV5-1 and TRBJ2-5, the full variable domain is KAGVTQTPRYLIKTRGQQVTLSCSPISGHRSVSWYQQTPGQGLQFLFEYFSETQRNKGNFPGRFSGRQFSNSRSEMNVSTLELGDSALYLCASSLGGTGHQETQYFGPGTRLLVL.

The chain is built from TRBV4-2 and TRBJ1-4; D not certain. Trimming removed 0 bases from V and 5 bases from J, with 10 bases in between. This CDR3 is built from 15 residues. Germline lookup yields CDR1 LGHNA and CDR2 YNFKEQ. The CDR3 sequence is CASSQDPGRNEKLFF. The DNA for the CDR3 is TGTGCCAGCAGCCAAGACCCAGGCCGAAATGAAAAACTGTTTTTT.

This chain joins TRBV19 and TRBJ2-7, with 9 bases lining up with TRBD2. V lost 3 bases, J lost 5 bases, and 5 bases stayed unmatched. There are 14 residues in the CDR3. From germline, CDR1 is LNHDA and CDR2 SQIVND (reference sequence). The CDR3 DNA follows: TGTGCCAGTAGTATCGGGCGGGAGGGGGACGAGCAGTACTTC. Amino acids: CASSIGREGDEQYF.

This chain uses TRBV20-1 with TRBJ2-7; 11 nucleotides line up with TRBD1. Per germline, CDR1 DFQATT and CDR2 SNEGSKA (reference sequence). Trimming took 3 bases from V and 7 from J; bases not matched to a gene: 8. The length of the CDR3 is 14 residues. For the CDR3, the DNA is TGCAGTGCTAGTGGACAGGGGGCGCAGAGGGAGCAGTACTTC. It yields the protein CSASGQGAQREQYF.

J is TRBJ1-3 and V is TRBV27; no firm D call. Between the trimmed V and J ends, which lost 5 bases and 4 bases, there was a span of 18 bases. Germline CDR1 reads MNHEY; CDR2 reads SMNVEV (reference sequence). The CDR3 loop spans 16 amino acids. The CDR3 region has the DNA TGTGCCAGCAGTCCCTACCCCCGACGGAGGGGAAACACCATATATTTT. Translating gives CASSPYPRRRGNTIYF.